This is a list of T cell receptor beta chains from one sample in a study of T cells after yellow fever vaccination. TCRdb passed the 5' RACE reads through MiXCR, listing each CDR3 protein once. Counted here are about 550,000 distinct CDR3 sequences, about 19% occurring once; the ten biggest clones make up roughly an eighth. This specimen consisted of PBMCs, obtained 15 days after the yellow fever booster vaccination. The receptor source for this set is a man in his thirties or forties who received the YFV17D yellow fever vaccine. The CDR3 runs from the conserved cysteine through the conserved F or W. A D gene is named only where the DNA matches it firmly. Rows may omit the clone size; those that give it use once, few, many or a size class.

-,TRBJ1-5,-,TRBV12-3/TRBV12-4,CASSPPGVSGKTSQHF,TGTGCCAGCAGTCCCCCCGGGGTGAGCGGGAAAACGTCCCAGCATTTT
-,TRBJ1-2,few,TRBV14,CASSQTSRNGYTF,TGTGCCAGCAGTCAGACTAGCAGAAATGGCTACACCTTC
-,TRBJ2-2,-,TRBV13,CASSLLQGNTGELFF,TGTGCCAGCAGCTTATTACAGGGGAACACCGGGGAGCTGTTTTTT
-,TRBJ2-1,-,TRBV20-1,CSAEPGLPYNEQFF,TGCAGTGCTGAACCGGGACTCCCCTACAATGAGCAGTTCTTC
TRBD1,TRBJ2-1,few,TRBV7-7,CASSSRQGHSEQFF,TGTGCTAGCAGCTCAAGACAGGGGCATAGTGAGCAGTTCTTC
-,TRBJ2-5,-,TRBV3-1,CASSQDPGETQYF,TGTGCCAGCAGCCAAGATCCTGGGGAGACCCAGTACTTC
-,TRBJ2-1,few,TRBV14,CASSPGPVNEQFF,TGTGCCAGCAGTCCCGGACCCGTTAATGAGCAGTTCTTC
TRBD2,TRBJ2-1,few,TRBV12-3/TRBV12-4,CASSFQSGKYNEQFF,TGTGCCAGCAGTTTTCAAAGCGGGAAATACAATGAGCAGTTCTTC
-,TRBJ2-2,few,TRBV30,CAWFQHANTGELFF,TGTGCCTGGTTTCAACACGCGAACACCGGGGAGCTGTTTTTT
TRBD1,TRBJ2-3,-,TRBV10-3,CATGDRSYTDTQYF,TGTGCCACCGGGGACAGGTCTTACACAGATACGCAGTATTTT
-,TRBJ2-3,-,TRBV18,CDSSQGAPLGDTQYF,TGTGACAGCTCACAAGGAGCCCCTTTGGGAGATACGCAGTATTTT
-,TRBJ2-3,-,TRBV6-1,CASRRGTTMLGGQYF,TGTGCCAGCAGGAGGGGGACTACCATGCTGGGCGGGCAGTATTTT
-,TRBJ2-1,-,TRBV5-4,CASSSWHEQFF,TGTGCCAGCAGTTCGTGGCATGAGCAGTTCTTC
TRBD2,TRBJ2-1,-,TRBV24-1,CATSRGAGGSGDSYNEQFF,TGTGCCACGAGCAGAGGAGCGGGAGGTTCGGGGGACTCCTACAATGAGCAGTTCTTC